This TCR beta chain derives from a study of blood T cell repertoires in COVID-19 (dated by TCRdb to about 2020). About the investigation overall: The collaborator samples originated in the United States, Italy and Spain and spanned the acute and convalescent phases of COVID-19. The repertoires were made available in a free public database intended to serve as a resource for research on the immune response to SARS-CoV-2. HLA class I and class II types, where available, came from metadata supplied by the sample provider rather than from assay-based typing. The material from the prospective study consisted of cDNA or gDNA derived from T cells, B-cell-depleted T cells, or PBMCs. The samples were drawn from two sources: the first 160 participants of the ongoing ImmuneRACE study, and some 1,300 subjects contributed by 6 global collaborators. The dataset comprised deeply sampled blood TCRbeta repertoires from subjects exposed to, actively infected with, or recovered from COVID-19. The sample metadata nearly always contained a de-identified subject ID, COVID-19 status, age in years and sex. Findings and caveats that apply to the study as a whole: How much clinical and demographic metadata was included differed by source and by participant, and the metadata was provided uncurated.

Participants in the prospective study were aged roughly 18 to 95 years, lived in 20 to 30 United States geographic areas, and enrolled through a virtual design. In the prospective study, cohorts were assigned on the basis of participant-reported clinical history obtained from a screening survey and a study questionnaire. ImmuneRACE Cohort 3 recovered participants were defined by two consecutive negative NP/OP PCR tests, healthcare professional clearance, or symptom resolution. In the prospective study, whole blood, serum and a nasopharyngeal or oropharyngeal swab were collected from each participant by mobile phlebotomists. Over a roughly 2-month period, participants in the prospective study had the option of providing additional blood draws and questionnaires. Before DNA extraction, blood samples from the prospective study were shipped at room temperature or frozen. The V and J ends are trimmed by 4 bases and 7 bases, leaving 20 bases between them. The CDR3 spans 15 residues, from the cysteine through the phenylalanine. The kept DNA is CDR3 alone, 45 bases in frame from the first base. From the germline V gene, CDR1 is SGHRS and CDR2 is YFSETQ.

TCRbeta CDR3 regions were amplified from genomic DNA using the immunoSEQ Assay, a bias-controlled multiplex PCR. The study's processing was this. The number of nucleated cells in each sample was estimated by amplification of reference gene primers within the assay. Sequence reads were collapsed and filtered to measure the absolute abundance of every unique TCRbeta CDR3 rearrangement. Productive Simpson clonality was computed per sample as the square root of Simpson's diversity index over productive rearrangements. TCRdb took over this immuneACCESS table, retaining in-frame rearrangements with V and J assigned. Such tables are incomplete; in checked studies, under half of the missing clones stem from an unresolved V gene, and the remainder is unexplained. The V and J calls and clone size come from that table; D and trimming were worked out from the DNA. Across this sample there are more than 300,000 clones, with under 90% seen only once. In total, the top ten clones hold less than 4.5% of the sample.

Details on this clone: No antigen is known for it. No base-level quality is on record; no much larger clone is a single base apart.

This TCR was recovered from a young man who had recovered from COVID-19. In this chain, TRBV5-1 is recombined with TRBJ1-2, with the identity of the D gene unclear. The sample consisted of PBMCs or T cells enriched from blood (not recorded which). The nucleotides are TGCGCCAGCAGCCTGGCTTTTCGAGGGATGGGTGGCTACACCTTC. It encodes CASSLAFRGMGGYTF.